These 19 T cell receptor beta chains share one sample of origin, sequenced in a study of regulatory T cells in long-lasting Graves disease. Stated time point: newly diagnosed GD, antithyroid drugs for less than 3 months. Isolated PBMC RNA provided the starting material for the TCR library. Researchers made TCR beta libraries by using iRepertoire HTBI primers and running Arm-PCR on CDR3 regions. TCRdb analysed the multiplex PCR reads with MiXCR anew, one entry per CDR3 protein. The table includes approximately 540,000 distinct CDR3 sequences, more than 10% detected once. These same records also appear under a second study, on T cells in Graves' hyperthyroidism and ophthalmopathy.

Sequenced here: peripheral blood mononuclear cells (PBMCs), sampled at new diagnosis, from a patient treated with antithyroid drugs. The receptor source for this set is a woman aged 30 to 39 with Graves disease.

The CDR3: CASSLRITSTDTQYF. The CDR3 DNA sequence: TGTGCCAGCAGCCTAAGAATAACTAGCACAGATACGCAGTATTTT. The chain uses TRBV9 and TRBJ2-3; D is ambiguous. Germline V CDR1 and CDR2: SGDLS, YYNGEE. V was cut by 4 bases and J by 0 bases, with 12 bases left in between. There are 15 residues in the CDR3. Full variable domain (outside the CDR3, taken from reference TRBV9 and TRBJ2-3): DSGVTQTPKHLITATGQRVTLRCSPRSGDLSVYWYQQSLDQGLQFLIQYYNGEERAKGNILERFSAQQFPDLHSELNLSSLELGDSALYFCASSLRITSTDTQYFGPGTRLTVL.

This clonotype was detected only a few times. This chain connects TRBV27 to TRBJ1-2; the match to TRBD1 covers 10 bases. Germline V gene sequence: CDR1 MNHEY, CDR2 SMNVEV (reference sequence). This CDR3 comprises 15 residues. The V segment lost 6 bases and the J segment 5 bases; nucleotides outside the gene matches: 9. CDR3 amino acids: CASRPAGTGEYGYTF. DNA for the CDR3: TGTGCCAGCAGACCTGCCGGGACAGGGGAATATGGCTACACCTTC.

This clonotype was recorded at least ten times. This rearrangement joins TRBV12-3 or TRBV12-4 to TRBJ1-1, with a weak D call TRBD1 (5 bases). This CDR3 contains 14 residues. The V end was cut by 4 bases, the J end by 1 base, with 10 bases between. CDR3 residues: CASSWGRRNTEAFF. The DNA of the CDR3 is TGTGCCAGCAGTTGGGGACGGAGGAACACTGAAGCTTTCTTT.

There are a few counts of this clonotype. This chain links TRBV6-5 with TRBJ1-4, with D unresolved. This CDR3 spans 15 amino acids. Trimming took 2 bases from V and 5 from J, leaving 12 bases between them. Germline CDR1 is MNHEY and CDR2 is SVGAGI. CDR3 in DNA: TGTGCCAGCAGTTACGGCCTTCTGTGGAATGAAAAACTGTTTTTT. Encoded protein: CASSYGLLWNEKLFF.

The chain employs TRBV5-4 and TRBJ2-1, with 13 bases lining up with TRBD2. The J segment lost 9 bases and the V segment lost 4 bases, leaving 10 bases of the junction unmatched. Germline V CDR1 and CDR2: SGHNT, YYREEE (reference sequence). This CDR3 is 16 amino acids long. CDR3 DNA: TGTGCCAGCAGCCCCCCGGGACTAGCGGGATTTACTGAGCAGTTCTTC. Its translation is CASSPPGLAGFTEQFF.

The chain joins TRBV10-1 to TRBJ2-1; D is unresolved. Looked up from germline, CDR1 is WNHNN and CDR2 is SYGVQD (reference sequence). V gave up 4 bases and J gave up 9 bases, with 13 bases separating them. The CDR3 consists of 13 residues. CDR3 region: CASSVERTGEQFF. CDR3 sequence (DNA): TGCGCCAGCAGTGTAGAACGTACTGGTGAGCAGTTCTTC.

The chain has TRBV25-1 and TRBJ2-4, with D hard to call. Trimming took off 1 base at V and 5 bases at J, with 9 bases between the two ends. Germline values: CDR1 MGHDK, CDR2 SYGVNS. The CDR3 extends over 14 amino acids. For the CDR3, the DNA is TGTGCCAGCAGTGAATGGGGATCCCAAAACATTCAGTACTTC. This codes for CASSEWGSQNIQYF.

This clonotype was seen a handful of times. The chain joins TRBV6-1 to TRBJ2-3, with 14 positions matching TRBD2. Germline V lookup: CDR1 MNHNS, CDR2 SASEGT. V lost 7 bases to trimming and J lost 4 bases; unmatched junction nucleotides: 19. This CDR3 is 20 amino acids long. The CDR3: CASTVLGTSGSSHISDTQYF. DNA of the CDR3: TGTGCCAGCACCGTTCTTGGGACTAGCGGGAGCAGCCATATCTCAGATACGCAGTATTTT.

This clonotype showed up many times. The chain employs TRBV11-3 and TRBJ2-7; 9 bases match TRBD1. The length of the CDR3 is 17 residues. With 5 bases clipped from V and 5 bases from J, the junction kept 16 bases outside the gene matches. Germline V gene data show CDR1 as SGHNT and CDR2 as YENEEA. CDR3 in DNA: TGTGCCAGCAGCCCCCGGAGGCCGGGACAGGGAATGGACGAGCAGTACTTC. Amino acid sequence: CASSPRRPGQGMDEQYF.

Ten or more counts support this clonotype. Germline is not matched at one junction end, which may reflect a read error. The J gene is TRBJ1-2, the V gene TRBV28; a weak D match, TRBD1 (6 bases). The CDR3 runs 14 residues. Germline CDR1 is MDHEN and CDR2 is SYDVKM. The CDR3 region is CASSLCISGWTVPF. The CDR3, as DNA: TGTGCCAGCAGTTTATGCATTTCAGGGTGGACAGTACCCTTC.

The chain combines TRBV3-1 with TRBJ2-7, with TRBD2 matching over 8 bases. The CDR3 runs 14 residues. In germline, CDR1 is LGHDT, CDR2 YNNKEL (reference sequence). Trimming took 5 bases from V and 1 from J; bases not matched to a gene: 4. In DNA, the CDR3 is TGTGCCAGCAGCAAAATAGCGGGATCCTACGAGCAGTACTTC. Translating gives CASSKIAGSYEQYF.

This clonotype was counted ten times or more. This chain connects TRBV29-1 to TRBJ1-2, with unresolved D. The V gene's germline CDR1 is SQVTM and CDR2 ANQGSEA. The CDR3 extends over 13 amino acids. V was clipped by 0 bases and J by 4 bases, with 9 bases between them. The CDR3 nucleotides read TGCAGCGTTGAAGAGGGGTCAAGCTATGGCTACACCTTC. This encodes CSVEEGSSYGYTF.

This clonotype was observed many times. The chain recombines TRBV6-2 or TRBV6-3 with TRBJ2-1, with a tentative D call TRBD1 (7 bases). The germline V gene has CDR1 MNHEY and CDR2 SVGEGT. This CDR3 has 13 residues. The V and J ends lost 7 bases and 9 bases respectively, with 16 bases between them. CDR3 in DNA: TGTGCCAGCACTAGCAGGGGGGCGAGTGAGCAGTTCTTC. This sequence encodes CASTSRGASEQFF.

There are many counts of this clonotype. The rearrangement links TRBV30 to TRBJ1-6; tentative D call: TRBD1 (6 bases). Germline V gene data show CDR1 as GTSNPN and CDR2 as SVGIG (reference sequence). Between the trimmed V and J ends, which lost 1 base and 10 bases, there was a span of 20 bases. This CDR3 region has 16 residues. The CDR3 nucleotides are TGTGCCTGGAGTGATCTGGGGGCGTTCGGTTCCTCACCCCTCCACTTT. Encoded protein: CAWSDLGAFGSSPLHF. The complete variable domain, with remaining parts taken from reference TRBV30 and TRBJ1-6, reads SQTIHQWPATLVQPVGSPLSLECTVEGTSNPNLYWYRQAAGRGLQLLFYSVGIGQISSEVPQNLSASRPQDRQFILSSKKLLLSDSGFYLCAWSDLGAFGSSPLHFGNGTRLTVT.

This clonotype was counted at least ten times. At one end the junction does not follow the germline gene, possibly because of a read error. V is TRBV6-1 and J is TRBJ2-4; D remains unclear. This CDR3 contains 14 residues. Germline CDR1 MNHNS, CDR2 SASEGT. CDR3 loop: CASTLNLANNIQYF. Here the CDR3 DNA reads TGTGCCAGCACCTTAAATCTGGCCAACAACATTCAGTACTTC.

This clonotype was picked up many times. This rearrangement joins TRBV27 to TRBJ2-7, with D tentatively TRBD2 (5 bases). This CDR3 is 15 amino acids long. Germline CDR1 MNHEY, CDR2 SMNVEV (reference sequence). V dropped 1 base and J dropped 3 bases, with 13 bases sitting between them. The CDR3 region has the DNA TGTGCCAGCAGTTTATTTGCTAGGGAGAACTACGAGCAGTACTTC. Translating it yields CASSLFARENYEQYF.

This chain connects TRBV4-2 to TRBJ2-5; no reliable D call. Germline CDR1 LGHNA, CDR2 YNFKEQ. CDR3 length: 14 residues. V was shortened by 0 bases and J by 7 bases, with 12 bases between the two germline ends. Here the CDR3 reads CASSQDSTDWTQYF. In DNA, the CDR3 is TGTGCCAGCAGCCAAGATAGTACAGATTGGACCCAGTACTTC.

The table lists this clonotype with many counts. J is TRBJ2-5 and V is TRBV12-3 or TRBV12-4; 8 bases line up with TRBD2. The CDR3 loop spans 14 amino acids. V was clipped by 4 bases and J by 5 bases; unmatched bases: 6. In DNA, the CDR3 is TGTGCCAGCAGTTACGGGAGGGGTCCCGAGACCCAGTACTTC. Its translation: CASSYGRGPETQYF.

The gene calls are TRBV20-1 and TRBJ2-7; TRBD2 matches at 7 bases. J was trimmed by 3 bases and V by 3 bases; bases with no gene match: 5. The CDR3 runs 13 residues. Germline V lookup: CDR1 DFQATT, CDR2 SNEGSKA (reference sequence). The CDR3 DNA is TGCAGTGCTAGTCGGTGGACTAGCTACGAGCAGTACTTC. Residues: CSASRWTSYEQYF.